Following are 6 T cell receptor beta chains from one sample sequenced in a study of CDR3 diversity in severe acne. TCRdb processed the PCR reads anew with MiXCR; each CDR3 protein has one entry. The repertoire has 100,000 or so distinct CDR3 sequences, roughly 51% of them found once; the top ten carry around 12%. The sample taken for sequencing was blood. These receptors all stem from a male donor with acne.

This chain links TRBV29-1 with TRBJ2-7, with TRBD2 matching 11 bases. CDR1 is SQVTM and CDR2 is ANQGSEA in the germline V gene. The V and J ends lost 8 bases and 1 base, in that order; junction bases with no gene match: 16. The CDR3 totals 17 residues. The CDR3 coding sequence is TGCAGCCAAGCGGCCGGACTAGCGGGTGCAGTTTCCTACGAGCAGTACTTC. Encoded protein: CSQAAGLAGAVSYEQYF.

The V call is TRBV25-1, the J call TRBJ1-2, with 9 bases aligning to TRBD1. The CDR3 spans 16 residues. Germline V gene data show CDR1 as MGHDK and CDR2 as SYGVNS. Trimming cost V 8 bases and J 1 base; bases outside gene matches: 11. The CDR3 region is CASGGTGTDLNYGYTF. The CDR3 DNA reads TGTGCCAGCGGGGGGACAGGGACAGACCTTAACTATGGCTACACCTTC.

In this sample, this clonotype turned up a few times. At one boundary the junction diverges from the germline segment, which might be a read error. DNA for the CDR3: TGTGCCAGCAGTTTAGGGACAGGTTCCTACGAGCAGTGCTTC. Translated: CASSLGTGSYEQCF. This chain uses TRBV12-3 or TRBV12-4 with TRBJ2-7; 7 positions agree with TRBD1. The CDR3 consists of 14 residues.

Details on this clonotype: A read error may be the cause here, since a much bigger clone is one base away. V usage is TRBV11-2 and J usage is TRBJ2-6; D is possibly TRBD1 (6 bases). Germline values: CDR1 SGHAT, CDR2 FQNNGV. The CDR3 is 13 residues long. The CDR3 reads CASNRDGANALTF. In DNA, the CDR3 is TGTGCCAGCAACAGGGATGGGGCCAACGCCCTGACTTTC.

The chain is built from TRBV4-1 and TRBJ1-2, with D unresolved. Trimming pared 7 bases from V and 6 bases from J, leaving 9 bases between. The CDR3 covers 11 residues. Germline assignment: CDR1 MGHRA and CDR2 YSYEKL. CDR3 in amino acids: CASKEADGYTF. The CDR3 nucleotides read TGCGCCAGCAAGGAAGCAGATGGCTACACCTTC.

The DNA for the CDR3 is TGTGCCAGCAGTGAACCAGGGGACAGGGCGTACTATGGCTACACCTTC. Translating it yields CASSEPGDRAYYGYTF. V gene TRBV25-1 combines with J gene TRBJ1-2; 9 nucleotides agree with TRBD1. This CDR3 is built from 16 residues. The junction had 7 bases not matched to a gene; V was cut back by 2 bases and J by 3 bases. The germline gives CDR1 MGHDK, CDR2 SYGVNS.